Listed below are T cell receptor beta chains from one sample, sequenced in a study of blood T cell repertoires in COVID-19. Data came from immunoSEQ multiplex PCR; TCRdb stores just in-frame clones and leaves some out. The table shows about 120,000 clones, with over 70% occurring only once. Specimen: peripheral blood. These TCRs come from a man aged 80 or over with active or convalescent COVID-19. Both conserved end residues are trimmed from each CDR3. Each record gives: D gene, V gene, J gene, CDR3 protein. The D gene is left open where the match is weak.

-	TRBV7-8	TRBJ1-5	ASSQLGGGMGNQPQH
-	TRBV18	TRBJ1-2	ASSPATDGYT
TRBD2	TRBV7-8	TRBJ2-3	ASSPGPRTSGGPDTQY
-	TRBV15	TRBJ2-7	ATSADKLSYEQY
TRBD1	TRBV5-4	TRBJ2-7	ASSPTTGWQEQY
-	TRBV2	TRBJ2-5	ARRQGAQETQY
TRBD1	TRBV5-4	TRBJ1-1	ASSSLGQGISNTEAF
TRBD1	TRBV10-3	TRBJ1-1	AISLGQEENTEAF
TRBD2	TRBV7-2	TRBJ2-1	ASSLMAGGGEQF
-	TRBV12-1	TRBJ2-1	ASSSGPSGGINEQF
-	TRBV5-1	TRBJ1-1	ASSFQGSTEAF
TRBD1	TRBV7-9	TRBJ1-2	ASSYSGTAIGYT
TRBD2	TRBV6-4	TRBJ2-1	ASNGTSGASSYNEQF
-	TRBV25-1	TRBJ2-2	ASSPHRDTGELF
TRBD1	TRBV29-1	TRBJ2-7	SVLQGKYEQY
TRBD1	TRBV4-3	TRBJ2-3	ASSRGTGGPDTQY
-	TRBV7-2	TRBJ1-4	ASSSRAIPNEKLF
-	TRBV4-1	TRBJ2-6	ASSPRDWAPGANVLT
-	TRBV18	TRBJ1-1	ASSPQEAGDEAF
-	TRBV4-3	TRBJ2-7	ASSQDRGPYEQY
-	TRBV27	TRBJ2-7	ASSHDGATYEQY
-	TRBV21-1	TRBJ1-4	ASRGPRGWEANEKLF
-	TRBV12-5	TRBJ1-1	ASGLVAYLNTEAF
TRBD2	TRBV7-3	TRBJ2-3	ASSSQTSGGDTQY
-	TRBV3-1/TRBV3-2	TRBJ1-2	ASSQVLVTDSGYT
TRBD1	TRBV7-9	TRBJ2-7	ASRRTGNEQY
-	TRBV6-5	TRBJ2-7	ASSYQIGGSYEQY
TRBD1	TRBV7-2	TRBJ2-5	ASSQQTTGTGGKKTQY
-	TRBV6-5	TRBJ1-1	ASSPDWNTEAF
TRBD1	TRBV6-5	TRBJ1-6	ASSVGQGVLSPLH
-	TRBV11-2	TRBJ2-3	ASSFTRGAKDTQY
-	TRBV7-3	TRBJ2-3	ASSSGISTDTQY
TRBD1	TRBV7-9	TRBJ1-2	ASSFTGQGAFGYT
TRBD1	TRBV29-1	TRBJ1-3	SADRGLGGNTIY
-	TRBV29-1	TRBJ1-1	SVEGVQGGYTEAF
TRBD1	TRBV15	TRBJ2-7	ATSVWGQGESEQY